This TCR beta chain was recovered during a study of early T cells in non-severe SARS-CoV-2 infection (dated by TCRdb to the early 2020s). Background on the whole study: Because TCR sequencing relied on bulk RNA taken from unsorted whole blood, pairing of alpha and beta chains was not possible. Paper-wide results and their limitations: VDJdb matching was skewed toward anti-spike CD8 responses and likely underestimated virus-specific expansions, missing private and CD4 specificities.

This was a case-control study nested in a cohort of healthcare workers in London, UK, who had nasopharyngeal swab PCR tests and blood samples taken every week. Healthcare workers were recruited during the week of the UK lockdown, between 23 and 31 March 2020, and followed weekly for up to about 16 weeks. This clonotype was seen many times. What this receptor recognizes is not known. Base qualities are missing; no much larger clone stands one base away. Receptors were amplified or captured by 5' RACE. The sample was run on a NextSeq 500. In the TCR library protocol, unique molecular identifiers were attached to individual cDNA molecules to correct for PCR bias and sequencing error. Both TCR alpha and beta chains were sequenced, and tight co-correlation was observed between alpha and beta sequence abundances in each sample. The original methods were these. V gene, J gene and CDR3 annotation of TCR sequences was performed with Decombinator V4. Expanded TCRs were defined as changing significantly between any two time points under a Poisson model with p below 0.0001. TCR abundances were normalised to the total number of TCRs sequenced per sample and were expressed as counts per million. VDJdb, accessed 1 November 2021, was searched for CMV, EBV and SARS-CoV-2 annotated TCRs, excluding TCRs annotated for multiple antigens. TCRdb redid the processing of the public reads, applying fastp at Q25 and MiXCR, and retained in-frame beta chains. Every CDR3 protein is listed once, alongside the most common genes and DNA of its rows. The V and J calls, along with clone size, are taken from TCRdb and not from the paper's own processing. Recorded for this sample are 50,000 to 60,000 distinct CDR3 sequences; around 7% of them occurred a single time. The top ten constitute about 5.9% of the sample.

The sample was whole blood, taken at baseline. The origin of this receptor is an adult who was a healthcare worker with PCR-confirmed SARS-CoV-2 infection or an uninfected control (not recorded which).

The CDR3 loop reads CATPKEGAGPNTGELFF. DNA sequence: TGTGCCACCCCGAAGGAGGGCGCGGGGCCGAACACCGGGGAGCTGTTTTTT. In this chain, TRBV6-2 or TRBV6-3 is recombined with TRBJ2-2; TRBD2 is a possible D gene, resting on 6 matching bases. The germline V gene encodes CDR1 MNHEY and CDR2 SVGEGT. V and J lose 10 bases and 0 bases, and a span of 21 bases separates them. The CDR3 sequence holds 17 residues, the cysteine and phenylalanine included. Only the CDR3 DNA is retained, 51 bases long and in frame from the first base.